These 21 T cell receptor beta chains were all obtained from the same sample, sequenced in a study of cytomegalovirus exposure and HLA in healthy donors. The PCR ran on 60 Vbeta and 13 Jbeta primers. Some clones are missing from TCRdb's copy, which holds only in-frame ones; the method was immunoSEQ multiplex PCR. This table holds more than 100,000 clones, about 76% found once. Sequencing input: PBMCs. These receptor sequences come from a man between 60 and 75 years old in good health and CMV-seropositive.

This clone has just a few counts. The chain links TRBV5-1 to TRBJ2-7; 14 nucleotides match TRBD2. V dropped 0 bases and J dropped 0; count of bases not matched to a gene: 2. CDR3 length: 17 residues. Germline CDR1 is SGHRS and CDR2 is YFSETQ. CDR3 bases: TGCGCCAGCAGCTTGGGACTAGCGGGGGGGCTCTCCTACGAGCAGTACTTC. This encodes CASSLGLAGGLSYEQYF.

The chain recombines TRBV2 with TRBJ1-5; D is unclear. CDR1 and CDR2 (germline): SNHLY, FYNNEI. This CDR3 has 13 amino acids. Trimming removed 2 bases from V and 4 bases from J, with 6 bases in between. CDR3 sequence: CASSEQMNQPQHF. The CDR3 DNA sequence: TGTGCCAGCAGTGAACAGATGAATCAGCCCCAGCATTTT.

In its sample, this clone was seen a few times. The genes are TRBV11-3 and TRBJ2-3, with a tentative D call TRBD2 (6 bases). Germline lookup yields CDR1 SGHNT and CDR2 YENEEA. The CDR3 runs 14 residues. V lost 0 bases, J lost 3 bases, and 7 bases lay in between. CDR3 coding DNA: TGTGCCAGCAGCTTAGATGCGGGGACAGATACGCAGTATTTT. Encoded protein: CASSLDAGTDTQYF.

This chain links TRBV2 with TRBJ2-7; 11 positions agree with TRBD1. Germline CDR1 reads SNHLY; CDR2 reads FYNNEI. This CDR3 is built from 14 residues. Germline trimming cut 7 bases from V and 4 bases from J; bases unmatched to any gene: 6. The chain's CDR3 is CASTGQGALYEQYF. The CDR3 DNA sequence: TGTGCCAGCACCGGACAGGGGGCGCTTTACGAGCAGTACTTC.

CDR3 amino acids: CASSPGHGRGPNTEAFF. The DNA for the CDR3 is TGTGCCAGCAGCCCGGGACATGGCAGGGGGCCAAACACTGAAGCTTTCTTT. The chain combines TRBV7-2 with TRBJ1-1; 8 bases agree with TRBD1. The CDR3 contains 17 residues. From germline, CDR1 is SGHTA and CDR2 FQGNSA. After removal of 5 bases from V and 2 bases from J, the junction contained 13 bases not matched to a gene.

The chain carries TRBV9 and TRBJ2-1; D may be TRBD2 (6 bases). Germline V lookup: CDR1 SGDLS, CDR2 YYNGEE. The V and J ends lost 0 bases and 7 bases respectively, with 11 bases between them. This CDR3 has 14 amino acids. CDR3 amino acids: CASSVVGGQNEQFF. In DNA, the CDR3 is TGTGCCAGCAGCGTAGTGGGAGGTCAGAATGAGCAGTTCTTC.

The J gene is TRBJ2-5, the V gene TRBV19; TRBD2 might be the D (6 bases). Trimming pared 5 bases from V and 2 bases from J, leaving 12 bases between. Germline assignment: CDR1 LNHDA and CDR2 SQIVND (reference sequence). The CDR3 loop spans 14 amino acids. The DNA for the CDR3 is TGTGCCAGTAGTTCGAGCGGGCTACAAGAGACCCAGTACTTC. Encoded protein: CASSSSGLQETQYF.

This sequence joins TRBV5-1 and TRBJ1-1, with D uncertain. Trimming took off 4 bases at V and 7 bases at J, with 14 bases between the two ends. Germline V CDR1 and CDR2: SGHRS, YFSETQ. This CDR3 region has 13 residues. CDR3 protein: CASSPTTTYEAFF. The CDR3 DNA is TGCGCCAGCAGCCCGACAACAACGTATGAAGCTTTCTTT.

The CDR3 is CASSVGLAGVYNEQFF. As DNA, the CDR3 is TGTGCCAGCAGCGTAGGCCTAGCGGGAGTTTACAATGAGCAGTTCTTC. The rearrangement uses TRBV9 and TRBJ2-1, with 10 positions matching TRBD2. The CDR3 runs to 16 residues. Trimming removed 0 bases from V and 4 bases from J; junction bases left unmatched: 4. Per germline, CDR1 SGDLS and CDR2 YYNGEE. The whole variable domain, remainder taken from reference TRBV9 and TRBJ2-1, is DSGVTQTPKHLITATGQRVTLRCSPRSGDLSVYWYQQSLDQGLQFLIQYYNGEERAKGNILERFSAQQFPDLHSELNLSSLELGDSALYFCASSVGLAGVYNEQFFGPGTRLTVL.

The count of this clone is one. The V gene is TRBV18, the J gene TRBJ1-5, with a tentative D call TRBD1 (6 bases). The CDR3 loop spans 13 amino acids. CDR1 and CDR2 from the germline V gene are KGHSH and LQKENI. V shed 8 bases and J shed 6 bases, with 14 bases lying between them. The CDR3 sequence is CASPDRSAQPQHF. Here the CDR3 DNA reads TGTGCCAGCCCCGACAGGTCGGCTCAGCCCCAGCATTTT.

This clone was detected a few times. The V and J genes are TRBV15 and TRBJ1-5; D unclear. The CDR3 is 14 residues long. V lost 5 bases and J 6 bases, leaving 14 bases between the germline ends. Germline CDR1 reads LNHNV; CDR2 reads YYDKDF (reference sequence). DNA for the CDR3: TGTGCCACCAGCCTAGGGAGGGTCAGTCAGCCCCAGCATTTT. Its translation: CATSLGRVSQPQHF.

This chain joins TRBV7-9 and TRBJ1-2; the D is unclear. Germline V gene sequence: CDR1 SEHNR, CDR2 FQNEAQ (reference sequence). CDR3 size: 16 residues. V was clipped by 1 base and J by 1 base, with 13 bases between them. The CDR3 DNA reads as TGTGCCAGCAGCTTAGTAGAAGCGTTCAATAACTATGGCTACACCTTC. Translation gives CASSLVEAFNNYGYTF.

The chain has TRBV7-9 and TRBJ2-5, with TRBD1 matching 10 bases. The V gene's germline CDR1 is SEHNR and CDR2 FQNEAQ (reference sequence). V shed 4 bases, J shed 5 bases, and the junction held 7 bases outside the gene matches. This CDR3 region has 15 residues. As DNA, the CDR3 is TGTGCCAGCAGCTCTCGACAGGGGGCTGAGGAGACCCAGTACTTC. The encoded protein is CASSSRQGAEETQYF.

The chain recombines TRBV20-1 with TRBJ2-1, with D hard to call. Trimming removed 3 bases at V and 12 bases at J, with 9 bases between. CDR1 and CDR2 from the germline V gene are DFQATT and SNEGSKA (reference sequence). There are 10 residues in the CDR3. The CDR3 loop is CSASEIRQFF. The CDR3 coding sequence is TGCAGTGCTAGCGAGATTCGGCAGTTCTTC.

This chain joins TRBV19 and TRBJ2-7; D perhaps matches TRBD2 (6 bases). Germline lookup yields CDR1 LNHDA and CDR2 SQIVND (reference sequence). The CDR3 consists of 14 residues. V gave up 7 bases and J gave up 1 base, with 14 bases separating them. In DNA form, the CDR3 reads TGTGCCAGTAACGGGGGTCTATTATCCTACGAGCAGTACTTC. Translation gives CASNGGLLSYEQYF.

For the CDR3, the DNA is TGTGCCAGCACCGAAGGGCTAGGGGATGGGCCCCAGCATTTT. This encodes CASTEGLGDGPQHF. The V and J genes are TRBV2 and TRBJ1-5; weak D call: TRBD1 (5 bases). The CDR3 is 14 amino acids. The germline V gene has CDR1 SNHLY and CDR2 FYNNEI. V was cut by 7 bases and J by 9 bases, with 19 bases left in between.

This chain uses TRBV19 with TRBJ2-3; TRBD2 aligns across 9 bases. Germline values: CDR1 LNHDA, CDR2 SQIVND (reference sequence). The CDR3 loop spans 16 amino acids. V dropped 4 bases and J dropped 3; count of bases not matched to a gene: 8. The chain's CDR3 is CASSTSRLAGTDTQYF. The DNA of the CDR3 is TGTGCCAGTAGTACCTCGAGGCTAGCGGGGACAGATACGCAGTATTTT.

The chain has TRBV9 and TRBJ2-3, with 8 bases fitting TRBD2. V dropped 4 bases and J dropped 4; count of bases not matched to a gene: 11. The CDR3 contains 16 residues. Germline values: CDR1 SGDLS, CDR2 YYNGEE. As DNA, the CDR3 is TGTGCCAGCAGCTCTTCGGGAGGGTTGGGCCCAGATACGCAGTATTTT. Translating it yields CASSSSGGLGPDTQYF.

This clone was counted a single time. CDR3 loop: CASSPVRTGPSSYEQYF. Written as DNA, the CDR3 is TGTGCCAGCAGCCCCGTCAGGACAGGGCCTAGCTCCTACGAGCAGTACTTC. The chain links TRBV7-6 to TRBJ2-7; TRBD1 aligns across 8 bases. Germline V gives CDR1 SGHVS, CDR2 FNYEAQ. CDR3 length equals 17 residues. J gave up 0 bases and V 5 bases, and 12 bases lay outside the gene matches.

This clone was seen only a few times. The chain recombines TRBV15 with TRBJ2-5; TRBD2 agrees at 10 bases. Germline lookup yields CDR1 LNHNV and CDR2 YYDKDF (reference sequence). CDR3 length equals 17 residues. Trimming took 2 bases from V and 5 from J; bases not matched to a gene: 11. In DNA form, the CDR3 reads TGTGCCACCAGCAGATCCCCTAGCGGGAGAATGGGGGAGACCCAGTACTTC. Its translation is CATSRSPSGRMGETQYF. Using reference TRBV15 and TRBJ2-5 for the parts outside the CDR3, the full variable domain is DAMVIQNPRYQVTQFGKPVTLSCSQTLNHNVMYWYQQKSSQAPKLLFHYYDKDFNNEADTPDNFQSRRPNTSFCFLDIRSPGLGDTAMYLCATSRSPSGRMGETQYFGPGTRLLVL.

The V call is TRBV28, the J call TRBJ2-4; tentatively, D is TRBD1 (6 bases). The germline gives CDR1 MDHEN, CDR2 SYDVKM. Trimming left V 8 bases short and J 6 bases short, with 17 bases between. The CDR3 runs 14 residues. CDR3 DNA: TGTGCCAGCTGCCCTGGGGACAATTTAAACATTCAGTACTTC. The encoded protein is CASCPGDNLNIQYF. Full variable domain (outside the CDR3, taken from reference TRBV28 and TRBJ2-4): DVKVTQSSRYLVKRTGEKVFLECVQDMDHENMFWYRQDPGLGLRLIYFSYDVKMKEKGDIPEGYSVSREKKERFSLILESASTNQTSMYLCASCPGDNLNIQYFGAGTRLSVL.